This is a list of T cell receptor beta chains from one sample in a study of OX40 agonist ivuxolimab in advanced cancers. The repertoire was sequenced with immunoSEQ multiplex PCR; TCRdb's copy has only in-frame clones and lacks some. The data hold some 77,000 clones, with about four fifths observed a single time. This sample comprised CD4+ or CD8+ T cells sorted from blood, obtained in a trial of the OX40 agonist ivuxolimab. Every receptor here comes from an adult with an advanced solid tumor such as melanoma, head and neck, liver or kidney cancer. The CDR3 runs from the conserved cysteine through the conserved F or W. Fields, in order: V gene, J gene, CDR3 protein.

TRBV7-9	TRBJ1-2	CAIRAGPYGYTF
TRBV7-9	TRBJ2-3	CASSLGTGAATDTQYF
TRBV7-6	TRBJ1-1	CASSLGPGGNTEAFF
TRBV6-6	TRBJ1-5	CASSYGAGSNQPQHF
TRBV4-1	TRBJ2-5	CASSPWTSGGARETQYF
TRBV28	TRBJ2-7	CASSPPAGRAYEQYF
TRBV30	TRBJ2-1	CAGGGTPLGNEQFF
TRBV6-5	TRBJ1-2	CASTKDTSGGGYTF
TRBV5-1	TRBJ2-1	CASSWPRDYDNEQFF
TRBV19	TRBJ2-1	CASLCKDLGGDEQFF
TRBV25-1	TRBJ1-5	CASSGTEYSNQPQHF
TRBV10-3	TRBJ1-2	CAITEPGQVGGYTF
TRBV5-4	TRBJ1-4	CASSPGGTNEKLFF
TRBV28	TRBJ1-2	CATAWGYGYTF
TRBV7-9	TRBJ1-4	CASSFSSTNEKLFF
TRBV18	TRBJ1-3	CASSIGDGASGNTIYF
TRBV25-1	TRBJ2-3	CASGREDATDTQYF
TRBV5-1	TRBJ2-7	CASSFDGNYEQYF
TRBV15	TRBJ1-4	CATSRGGGLGEKLFF
TRBV30	TRBJ2-7	CACDRGLEQYF
TRBV7-2	TRBJ2-1	CASSLGVSSSYNEQFF
TRBV5-1	TRBJ1-2	CASSFTFDSGANYGYTF
TRBV27	TRBJ2-1	CASKEVAGVAEQFF
TRBV4-2	TRBJ1-6	CASSYGTGNSPLHF
TRBV21-1	TRBJ2-1	CASSTLGRVANNEQFF
TRBV10-1	TRBJ2-7	CASSPSGSGYEQYF
TRBV5-1	TRBJ2-1	CASSLGSGNEQFF
TRBV7-9	TRBJ1-6	CASSIQGPSPLHF
TRBV5-5	TRBJ2-7	CASSTLREQYF
TRBV30	TRBJ2-7	CAWAGLRYEQYF
TRBV10-2	TRBJ2-5	CASRLGLAGQETQYF
TRBV5-1	TRBJ2-7	CASSLPHSYEQYF
TRBV4-2	TRBJ2-7	CASSQDPRGTTEQYF
TRBV9	TRBJ1-6	CASSVGTGGDNSPLHF
TRBV18	TRBJ2-7	CASSPSTGSSYEQYF
TRBV4-2	TRBJ2-7	CASSPTLHSHEQYF
TRBV4-1	TRBJ1-2	CASSQMTATNYGYTF
TRBV19	TRBJ2-3	CASIGGLSTDTQYF
TRBV11-3	TRBJ2-7	CASSSSGRGGEQYF
TRBV19	TRBJ2-1	CASSMRGTSGAYNEQFF
TRBV27	TRBJ2-7	CASSFRQAHYEQYF
TRBV15	TRBJ2-1	CATSVSRTGPFEQFF
TRBV28	TRBJ1-5	CASSTNRVTQHF
TRBV2	TRBJ1-1	CASSQSDRGFTEAFF
TRBV7-7	TRBJ2-5	CASSLNGETQYF
TRBV5-1	TRBJ2-7	CASSLEGQGRSEQYF
TRBV10-3	TRBJ1-2	CAIRFTGTGEFYGYTF